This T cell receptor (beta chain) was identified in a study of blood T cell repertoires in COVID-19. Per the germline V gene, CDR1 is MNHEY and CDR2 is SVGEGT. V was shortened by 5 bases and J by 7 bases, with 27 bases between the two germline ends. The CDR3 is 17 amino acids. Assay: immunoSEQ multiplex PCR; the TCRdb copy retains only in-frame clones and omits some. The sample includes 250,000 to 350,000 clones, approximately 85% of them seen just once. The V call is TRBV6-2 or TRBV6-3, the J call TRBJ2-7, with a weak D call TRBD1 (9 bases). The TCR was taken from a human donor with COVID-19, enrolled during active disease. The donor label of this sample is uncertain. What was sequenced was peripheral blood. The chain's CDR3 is CASSPPGTGTRLGEQYF. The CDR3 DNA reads TGTGCCAGCAGTCCGCCCGGGACAGGGACTAGACTGGGGGAGCAGTACTTC.